The sequence of this TCR beta chain was determined in a study of blood T cell repertoires in COVID-19 (TCRdb year 2020). Regarding the study in general: Samples covering the acute and convalescent phases of COVID-19 were provided by collaborators in the United States, Italy and Spain. The repertoires were released in a freely available public database intended as a resource for research on the immune response to SARS-CoV-2. Where available, HLA class I and class II types were obtained from metadata supplied by the sample provider rather than from assay-based typing. The material from the prospective study consisted of cDNA or gDNA derived from T cells, B-cell-depleted T cells, or PBMCs. The dataset comprised deeply sampled blood TCRbeta repertoires from subjects exposed to, actively infected with, or recovered from COVID-19. The samples were drawn from two sources: the first 160 participants of the ongoing ImmuneRACE study, and some 1,300 subjects contributed by 6 global collaborators. The sample metadata nearly always contained a de-identified subject ID, COVID-19 status, age in years and sex. Overall study results and their limits: How much clinical and demographic metadata was included differed by source and by participant, and the metadata was provided uncurated.

Details on this clone: The antigen this receptor binds is unknown. Nothing much larger sits one base from this clone, and base qualities are not available.

The immunoSEQ Assay, a bias-controlled multiplex PCR, was used to amplify TCRbeta CDR3 regions from genomic DNA. The original methods were these. The number of nucleated cells in each sample was estimated from the amplification of reference gene primers within the assay. To quantify the absolute abundance of each unique TCRbeta CDR3 rearrangement, sequence reads were collapsed and filtered. Productive Simpson clonality was computed per sample as the square root of Simpson's diversity index over productive rearrangements. TCRdb re-hosts the immuneACCESS table, in-frame sequences only. Its copies lack some clones; in the studies checked, an unresolved V gene accounts for under half of them, and the cause for the rest is not known. Clone size and V and J calls were adopted from that table, with D and trimming inferred from the DNA. This sample has roughly 400,000 clones in its table, and about 87% of those were observed once. The ten largest account for approximately 2.4% of the sample.

One collaborating source in Seattle enrolled patients during active infection and followed them longitudinally through the course of disease. The collaborating institutions used their own protocols to collect whole blood in K2EDTA tubes. For TCRbeta analysis, collaborator samples were shipped as frozen whole blood, as isolated PBMCs, or as DNA extracted from either sample type. Relative to germline, V is 3 bases shorter and J is 4 bases shorter, with 12 bases between their ends. The cysteine opens and the phenylalanine closes a CDR3 of 14 amino acids. Only CDR3 DNA is held: 42 bases, read in frame from base 1. In the germline V gene, CDR1 corresponds to MDHEN and CDR2 to SYDVKM.

The material sequenced was peripheral blood. The rearrangement combines TRBV28 with TRBJ1-2, and possibly TRBD1, on 6 matching bases. This sequence was found in a woman aged 60-70 years with COVID-19, enrolled during active disease. The base sequence is TGTGCCAGCAGTTTTTGGGACAAGCTCTATGGCTACACCTTC. Its product reads: CASSFWDKLYGYTF.